One and the same sample provided the 24 T cell receptor beta chains below, sequenced in a study of blood T cell repertoires in COVID-19. Assay: immunoSEQ multiplex PCR; the TCRdb copy retains only in-frame clones and omits some. The table shows about 310,000 clones, with nearly 90% occurring only once. Input material: peripheral blood. Source of these receptors: a woman aged 40 to 50 with COVID-19, enrolled during active disease.

The V gene is TRBV5-4, the J gene TRBJ1-1; the match to TRBD1 covers 7 bases. Germline CDR1 and CDR2: SGHNT and YYREEE (reference sequence). Germline trimming cut 4 bases from V and 5 bases from J; bases unmatched to any gene: 14. The CDR3 is 16 residues long. This CDR3 reads CASSHDRAWLGTEAFF. The DNA for the CDR3 is TGTGCCAGCAGCCATGACAGGGCGTGGCTGGGTACTGAAGCTTTCTTT.

This clone appeared once. The rearrangement uses TRBV2 and TRBJ1-4, with D perhaps TRBD1 (6 bases). V lost 7 bases and J 6 bases, leaving 12 bases between the germline ends. The CDR3 extends over 13 amino acids. The V gene's germline CDR1 is SNHLY and CDR2 FYNNEI. The CDR3 nucleotides are TGTGCCAGCAACAGGGATAGTGATGAAAAACTGTTTTTT. It is translated as CASNRDSDEKLFF. The full variable domain, completed using reference TRBV2 and TRBJ1-4, is EPEVTQTPSHQVTQMGQEVILRCVPISNHLYFYWYRQILGQKVEFLVSFYNNEISEKSEIFDDQFSVERPDGSNFTLKIRSTKLEDSAMYFCASNRDSDEKLFFGSGTQLSVL.

Written as DNA, the CDR3 is TGTGCCAGCAGCCGAGGCGGCGGGGTCGTCCCAGATACGCAGTATTTT. Translating gives CASSRGGGVVPDTQYF. The chain is built from TRBV3-1 (or the pseudogene TRBV3-2) and TRBJ2-3, with D maybe TRBD2 (6 bases). Per the germline V gene, CDR1 is LGHDT and CDR2 is YNNKEL (reference sequence). There are 16 residues in the CDR3. Trimming took off 4 bases at V and 4 bases at J, with 18 bases between the two ends.

The chain employs TRBV24-1 and TRBJ2-3; D is perhaps TRBD1 (5 bases). The CDR3 has 17 residues. Germline lookup yields CDR1 KGHDR and CDR2 SFDVKD. Trimming removed 12 bases from V and 2 bases from J, with 26 bases in between. The CDR3 DNA reads as TGTGCCTCCTCGAGCAGGGAAGAGCACTGGGACACAGATACGCAGTATTTT. It translates to CASSSREEHWDTDTQYF.

The chain is built from TRBV18 and TRBJ2-7; 11 nucleotides line up with TRBD1. With V trimmed by 5 bases and J by 3 bases, 3 bases remained unmatched. The CDR3 loop spans 14 amino acids. Germline loops: CDR1 KGHSH, CDR2 LQKENI. The CDR3 DNA follows: TGTGCCAGCTCAGGGACAGGGGGGAACTACGAGCAGTACTTC. Translating it yields CASSGTGGNYEQYF.

As regards this clone: Other DNA variants within this sample encode the same CDR3. The genes are TRBV19 and TRBJ2-5; 7 bases are a match to TRBD1. V shed 1 base, J shed 1 base, and the junction held 0 bases outside the gene matches. The CDR3 loop spans 14 amino acids. Germline V CDR1 and CDR2: LNHDA, SQIVND (reference sequence). CDR3 DNA sequence: TGTGCCAGTAGTATAGGACAGGGCCAAGAGACCCAGTACTTC. Translated: CASSIGQGQETQYF.

This chain connects TRBV19 to TRBJ2-1; D is possibly TRBD2 (7 bases). Between the trimmed V and J ends, which lost 6 bases and 7 bases, there was a span of 13 bases. This CDR3 has 13 amino acids. CDR1 LNHDA and CDR2 SQIVND come from the germline V gene (reference sequence). The CDR3 loop reads CASRTRGANEQFF. CDR3 nucleotides: TGTGCCAGTAGGACCCGGGGGGCGAATGAGCAGTTCTTC.

The V call is TRBV28, the J call TRBJ2-7; 7 bases fit TRBD2. Trimming removed 9 bases from V and 2 bases from J; junction bases left unmatched: 13. The CDR3 is made up of 15 amino acids. From germline, CDR1 is MDHEN and CDR2 SYDVKM. CDR3 coding DNA: TGTGCCAGAGGAAGCGCCAAGGGACTACCCTACGAGCAGTACTTC. Protein: CARGSAKGLPYEQYF.

V and J are TRBV6-2 or TRBV6-3 and TRBJ2-5; the D is unclear. Germline V CDR1 and CDR2: MNHEY, SVGEGT. Deletions cut 2 bases from V and 1 base from J, with 8 bases between. This CDR3 contains 14 residues. DNA of the CDR3: TGTGCCAGCAGTTACACTGCTACCCAAGAGACCCAGTACTTC. This sequence encodes CASSYTATQETQYF.

The chain carries TRBV25-1 and TRBJ1-1; the D is unclear. This CDR3 has 12 amino acids. In germline, CDR1 is MGHDK, CDR2 SYGVNS. V was pared by 3 bases and J by 4 bases, with 6 bases between. The CDR3 DNA reads TGTGCCAGCAGTGATTTAGCCACTGAAGCTTTCTTT. Translated, it gives CASSDLATEAFF.

The DNA for the CDR3 is TGTGCCAGCAGTTCACAGGGGACTGGGGCCAACGTCCTGACTTTC. The encoded protein is CASSSQGTGANVLTF. The chain combines TRBV6-5 with TRBJ2-6; 7 nucleotides line up with TRBD1. Germline loops: CDR1 MNHEY, CDR2 SVGAGI. The V segment lost 4 bases and the J segment 2 bases; nucleotides outside the gene matches: 2. The CDR3 length is 15 residues.

V usage is TRBV4-3 and J usage is TRBJ2-2; 10 positions match TRBD2. The CDR3 is 16 amino acids. CDR1 and CDR2 from the germline V gene are LGHNA and YSLEER. Trimming took 1 base from V and 2 from J; bases not matched to a gene: 1. This CDR3 is CASSQASGGNTGELFF. The CDR3 DNA follows: TGCGCCAGCAGCCAAGCTAGCGGGGGAAACACCGGGGAGCTGTTTTTT.

The chain uses TRBV7-2 and TRBJ2-7, with 10 bases matching TRBD2. Germline-derived CDR1 and CDR2 are SGHTA and FQGNSA. This CDR3 is 14 amino acids long. The J segment lost 3 bases and the V segment lost 3 bases, leaving 2 bases of the junction unmatched. The CDR3 region is CASSLASGSYEQYF. CDR3 nucleotides: TGTGCCAGCAGCTTGGCTAGCGGGAGCTACGAGCAGTACTTC.

CDR3: CASSSYRVMSEKLFF. The DNA for the CDR3 is TGTGCCAGCAGCTCGTACAGGGTGATGAGTGAAAAACTGTTTTTT. This chain connects TRBV5-5 to TRBJ1-4; D might be TRBD1 (6 bases). V dropped 3 bases and J dropped 7 bases, with 16 bases sitting between them. The length of the CDR3 is 15 residues. In germline, CDR1 is SGHKS, CDR2 YYEKEE (reference sequence).

The chain links TRBV5-6 to TRBJ1-4; no reliable D call. The germline gives CDR1 SGHDT, CDR2 YYEEEE. The CDR3 has 14 amino acids. The V end was cut by 2 bases, the J end by 3 bases, with 8 bases between. The CDR3 DNA follows: TGTGCCAGCAGCTTTGGGCGGGCTAATGAAAAACTGTTTTTT. Translating gives CASSFGRANEKLFF.

The table lists this clone with a count of one. J is TRBJ2-2 and V is TRBV19; D perhaps matches TRBD2 (5 bases). V shed 4 bases and J shed 3 bases, with 9 bases lying between them. CDR3 size: 14 residues. Germline V gene lookup returns CDR1 LNHDA and CDR2 SQIVND (reference sequence). Written as DNA, the CDR3 is TGTGCCAGTAGTACCCCGGGGTACACCGGGGAGCTGTTTTTT. Its translation is CASSTPGYTGELFF.

This clone was seen once. V is TRBV6-2 or TRBV6-3 and J is TRBJ2-5; 12 nucleotides line up with TRBD2. Germline CDR1 is MNHEY and CDR2 is SVGEGT. The CDR3 is made up of 18 amino acids. V gave up 0 bases and J gave up 4 bases; unmatched junction bases: 9. In DNA, the CDR3 is TGTGCCAGCAGTTACTCGATCACTAGCGGGGGGCAGGTAGAGACCCAGTACTTC. Its protein product is CASSYSITSGGQVETQYF.

This chain connects TRBV28 to TRBJ1-1; D gene unclear. Looked up from germline, CDR1 is MDHEN and CDR2 is SYDVKM. V lost 5 bases, J lost 0 bases, and 4 bases lay in between. The CDR3 runs 12 residues. The CDR3 region has the DNA TGTGCCAGCAGTCGTTTGAACACTGAAGCTTTCTTT. This encodes CASSRLNTEAFF.

The chain uses TRBV28 and TRBJ2-7; no reliable D call. The germline V gene encodes CDR1 MDHEN and CDR2 SYDVKM. V dropped 6 bases and J dropped 3 bases, with 18 bases sitting between them. The CDR3 runs to 15 residues. CDR3: CASRPPGSSSYEQYF. CDR3 DNA sequence: TGTGCCAGCAGGCCACCCGGGTCCTCCAGCTACGAGCAGTACTTC.

The chain uses TRBV7-9 and TRBJ2-1, with TRBD1 matching 8 bases. The length of the CDR3 is 15 residues. Germline trimming cut 6 bases from V and 4 bases from J; bases unmatched to any gene: 8. Germline CDR1 and CDR2: SEHNR and FQNEAQ (reference sequence). This CDR3 is CASRSGQGVYNEQFF. CDR3 nucleotides: TGTGCCAGCAGGAGCGGACAGGGAGTATACAATGAGCAGTTCTTC. Variable domain in full (rest from reference TRBV7-9 and TRBJ2-1): DTGVSQNPRHKITKRGQNVTFRCDPISEHNRLYWYRQTLGQGPEFLTYFQNEAQLEKSRLLSDRFSAERPKGSFSTLEIQRTEQGDSAMYLCASRSGQGVYNEQFFGPGTRLTVL.

The chain links TRBV29-1 to TRBJ2-1, with 8 bases matching TRBD2. This CDR3 is built from 15 residues. CDR1 and CDR2 from the germline V gene are SQVTM and ANQGSEA. Trimming cost V 1 base and J 6 bases; bases outside gene matches: 8. The CDR3 here is CSVEGFAGGGNEQFF. The CDR3 region has the DNA TGCAGCGTTGAAGGTTTTGCGGGAGGCGGCAATGAGCAGTTCTTC.

The J gene is TRBJ1-5, the V gene TRBV27; 7 bases line up with TRBD1. Germline values: CDR1 MNHEY, CDR2 SMNVEV (reference sequence). This CDR3 is built from 14 residues. Trimming cost V 5 bases and J 4 bases; bases outside gene matches: 5. CDR3 loop: CASSPGTENQPQHF. CDR3 coding DNA: TGTGCCAGCAGTCCAGGGACAGAAAATCAGCCCCAGCATTTT.

The chain uses TRBV5-1 and TRBJ2-7, with D tentatively TRBD1 (6 bases). Germline V lookup: CDR1 SGHRS, CDR2 YFSETQ. The CDR3 sequence is 13 residues long. V lost 1 base and J lost 5, with 10 bases in between. Here the CDR3 reads CASSLSRGHEQYF. CDR3 bases: TGCGCCAGCAGCTTGTCCAGGGGCCACGAGCAGTACTTC.

J is TRBJ2-3 and V is TRBV5-1; 14 nucleotides line up with TRBD2. This CDR3 region has 17 residues. In germline, CDR1 is SGHRS, CDR2 YFSETQ. With 4 bases clipped from V and 3 bases from J, the junction kept 7 bases outside the gene matches. The CDR3 sequence: CASSLTGTSGGTDTQYF. CDR3 coding DNA: TGCGCCAGCAGCCTAACTGGGACTAGCGGGGGAACAGATACGCAGTATTTT.